Presented here are 8 T cell receptor beta chains from one specimen sequenced in a study of response to subunit inactivated influenza vaccine. TCRdb processed the RT-PCR reads anew with MiXCR; each CDR3 protein has one entry. The data show fewer than 750,000 distinct CDR3 sequences, 11% to 15% seen once. The material was PBMCs from blood, obtained 11 to 12 days after vaccination. These receptors all come from a man in his forties or fifties who received an inactivated influenza vaccine.

CDR3 amino acids: CANEQGNTGELFF. The CDR3 nucleotides are TGTGCCAACGAACAGGGGAACACCGGGGAGCTGTTTTTT. V and J are TRBV7-9 and TRBJ2-2, with D possibly matching TRBD1 (6 bases). Germline V CDR1 and CDR2: SEHNR, FQNEAQ (reference sequence). The CDR3 spans 13 residues. With 10 bases removed from V and 1 base from J, the gap between germline ends came to 10 bases.

The CDR3 region has the DNA TGCGCCAGCAAAGGTAGTAGCGGGAGGATCAATGAGCAGTTCTTC. Its translation: CASKGSSGRINEQFF. This sequence joins TRBV5-1 and TRBJ2-1; the match to TRBD2 covers 10 bases. Germline V CDR1 and CDR2: SGHRS, YFSETQ. This CDR3 is 15 amino acids long. With 6 bases clipped from V and 6 bases from J, the junction kept 9 bases outside the gene matches.

The chain is built from TRBV5-6 and TRBJ2-3, with 7 bases matching TRBD1. This CDR3 has 14 residues. In germline, CDR1 is SGHDT, CDR2 YYEEEE. Unmatched junction bases numbered 5, after V lost 5 bases and J lost 2 bases. In DNA, the CDR3 is TGTGCCAGCAGTATGACAGGGTACACAGATACGCAGTATTTT. It encodes CASSMTGYTDTQYF.

This clonotype occurred many times. This chain connects TRBV24-1 to TRBJ2-1, with 9 bases aligning to TRBD2. Germline CDR1 is KGHDR and CDR2 is SFDVKD. The CDR3 runs to 16 residues. V shed 3 bases and J 2 bases; nucleotides not matched to a gene: 4. The CDR3 here is CATSDQRGAAYNEQFF. The CDR3 DNA is TGTGCCACCAGTGATCAGCGGGGGGCTGCCTACAATGAGCAGTTCTTC.

This chain connects TRBV27 to TRBJ2-7; 8 positions agree with TRBD2. Germline V CDR1 and CDR2: MNHEY, SMNVEV (reference sequence). There are 14 residues in the CDR3. The J segment lost 5 bases and the V segment lost 5 bases, leaving 8 bases of the junction unmatched. This CDR3 reads CASSLQRTSHEQYF. CDR3 DNA sequence: TGTGCCAGCAGTCTTCAGCGGACTAGCCACGAGCAGTACTTC.

This clonotype has a handful of counts. V is TRBV6-2 or TRBV6-3 and J is TRBJ2-1; D unresolved. Germline-derived CDR1 and CDR2 are MNHEY and SVGEGT. The CDR3 runs to 15 residues. V lost 4 bases to trimming and J lost 0 bases, with 10 bases between them. This chain's CDR3 is CASSLGPRSYNEQFF. The CDR3 bases are TGTGCCAGCAGTTTGGGCCCCCGCTCCTACAATGAGCAGTTCTTC.

In its sample, this clonotype was seen a few times. The V gene is TRBV28, the J gene TRBJ1-2; D might be TRBD1 (5 bases). Trimming shortened V by 5 bases and J by 4 bases, and 14 bases separated the two germline ends. CDR3 length: 14 amino acids. The germline V gene has CDR1 MDHEN and CDR2 SYDVKM. The CDR3 here is CASSAGPLRYGYTF. CDR3 DNA: TGTGCCAGCAGTGCGGGACCCTTGCGCTATGGCTACACCTTC.

The chain joins TRBV4-1 to TRBJ2-7, with D perhaps TRBD2 (7 bases). The V gene lost 0 bases and the J gene lost 7 bases, with 16 bases spanning the gap. The CDR3 runs to 15 residues. CDR1 is MGHRA, CDR2 YSYEKL, per germline. This chain's CDR3 is CASSQEGGAIREQYF. CDR3 nucleotides: TGCGCCAGCAGCCAAGAAGGGGGGGCAATACGGGAGCAGTACTTC.